Described below is a single T cell receptor beta chain sequence and its context. This sample is drawn from a study of cytomegalovirus exposure and HLA in healthy donors. Profiling relied on immunoSEQ multiplex PCR, and the TCRdb table lists in-frame clones only, not all of them. The top ten clones hold about 2% of a sample with roughly 110,000 clones, 88% of them seen once. Looked up from germline, CDR1 is MDHEN and CDR2 is SYDVKM. The CDR3 is 19 residues long. J was trimmed by 7 bases and V by 7 bases; bases with no gene match: 19. Sequencing was carried out using PBMCs. The V gene is TRBV28, the J gene TRBJ2-7; 16 bases match TRBD2. This clonotype was obtained from a woman between 18 and 29 years old in good health and CMV-seropositive. The CDR3 DNA is TGTGCCAGCACCCCACTCCCCGGGACTAGCGGGGGGGCCGAGGAGGAGCAGTACTTC. Protein: CASTPLPGTSGGAEEEQYF.